These 3 T cell receptor beta chains came from one sample sequenced in a study of PD-L1 blockade in urothelial cancer. Noted time point: peripheral blood 6 weeks after treatment start. Profiling relied on immunoSEQ multiplex PCR, and the TCRdb table lists in-frame clones only, not all of them. The table has roughly 100,000 clones, 70% to 90% seen once. Sample: PBMCs, taken around atezolizumab (anti-PD-L1) treatment. The receptors were sampled from a man aged 70-80 years with urothelial cancer.

V and J are TRBV5-6 and TRBJ1-1; TRBD1 matches 9 bases. J gave up 1 base and V 5 bases, and 6 bases lay outside the gene matches. The CDR3 loop spans 15 amino acids. Germline V gives CDR1 SGHDT, CDR2 YYEEEE. The CDR3 DNA reads TGTGCCAGCAGTTACCGGGACAGGGAGAACACTGAAGCTTTCTTT. Translation gives CASSYRDRENTEAFF.

The chain is built from TRBV11-3 and TRBJ2-7; D is perhaps TRBD2 (6 bases). Germline V gene lookup returns CDR1 SGHNT and CDR2 YENEEA. V was shortened by 5 bases and J by 1 base, with 15 bases between the two germline ends. The CDR3 sequence is 15 residues long. DNA of the CDR3: TGTGCCAGCAGCCGCCCTAAGGGGAGGTCCTACGAGCAGTACTTC. Protein sequence: CASSRPKGRSYEQYF.

This chain joins TRBV18 and TRBJ2-2; D may be TRBD1 (6 bases). Germline-derived CDR1 and CDR2 are KGHSH and LQKENI. The ends were cut back, 1 base at V and 6 bases at J, with 15 bases in the middle. The CDR3 covers 16 residues. The CDR3 is CASSPLGAVESGELFF. The CDR3, as DNA: TGTGCCAGCTCACCACTGGGGGCAGTGGAGTCCGGGGAGCTGTTTTTT.